Following are 2 T cell receptor beta chains from one sample sequenced in a study of tumor-infiltrating lymphocytes in primary liver carcinoma. With a constant-region primer, TCR beta cDNA was made from approximately 520 ng of total RNA. ARM-PCR was slightly modified, and three nested multiplex PCR rounds with it gave rise to the TCR beta libraries. The two initial PCR rounds, around 11 cycles each, used TRBV1-TRBV30 forward and C-beta reverse primers. TCRdb re-called the multiplex PCR reads through MiXCR, storing one row per CDR3 protein. The sample records around 29,000 distinct CDR3 sequences, 76% being singletons. Bulk tissue was left unsorted, and RNA and DNA were co-extracted from 20-30 mg of it. Sequenced sample: liver tumor tissue from sampling region 5. Subset indicated: tumor region T5, tumor centre. These receptors were collected from a man between 35 and 55 years old with primary liver carcinoma and hepatitis B virus infection.

This clonotype occurred once. This chain uses TRBV6-2 or TRBV6-3 with TRBJ2-7; 9 bases align to TRBD2. CDR1 is MNHEY, CDR2 SVGEGT, per germline. The CDR3 loop spans 17 amino acids. CDR3 residues: CNSRSRSGTSFTYEQYF. The CDR3 region has the DNA TGTAACAGCAGATCACGCTCCGGGACTAGCTTCACCTACGAGCAGTACTTC.

The table lists this clonotype with a few counts. The conserved closing phenylalanine or tryptophan is absent in this CDR3, likely reflecting a read error. The gene calls are TRBV2 and TRBJ2-7; D is perhaps TRBD2 (5 bases). The V gene lost 8 bases and the J gene lost 2 bases, with 13 bases spanning the gap. From germline, CDR1 is SNHLY and CDR2 FYNNEI. The CDR3 length is 13 residues. The CDR3 sequence: CASQRGSAYEQYY. In DNA form, the CDR3 reads TGTGCCAGCCAGCGAGGGTCCGCCTACGAGCAGTACTAC.